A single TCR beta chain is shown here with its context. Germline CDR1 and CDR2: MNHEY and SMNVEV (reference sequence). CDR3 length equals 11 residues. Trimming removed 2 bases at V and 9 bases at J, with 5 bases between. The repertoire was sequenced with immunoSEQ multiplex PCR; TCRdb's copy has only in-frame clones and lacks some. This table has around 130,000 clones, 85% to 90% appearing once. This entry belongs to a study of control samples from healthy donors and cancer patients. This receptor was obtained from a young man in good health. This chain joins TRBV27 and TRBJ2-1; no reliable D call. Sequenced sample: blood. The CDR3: CASSLGVEQFF. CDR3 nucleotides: TGTGCCAGCAGTTTAGGAGTTGAGCAGTTCTTC.